This passage covers 8 T cell receptor beta chains from one sample sequenced in a study of a mutant IDH1 vaccine in newly diagnosed glioma. The protocol was immunoSEQ multiplex PCR, while the TCRdb copy is restricted to in-frame clones and leaves out a portion. The table records about 50,000 clones, roughly 85% of them present only once. The time point is: baseline, week 1 (first vaccination visit). The treatment here: pre-vaccination baseline after standard-of-care therapy. The sequencing here drew on PBMCs, taken from a glioma patient treated with radiotherapy, temozolomide or both. The receptors were sampled from a man in his forties with glioma.

This clone was recorded a few times. The chain recombines TRBV4-1 with TRBJ2-7, with 13 bases matching TRBD2. Per the germline V gene, CDR1 is MGHRA and CDR2 is YSYEKL. After removal of 1 base from V and 6 bases from J, the junction contained 9 bases not matched to a gene. This CDR3 is built from 17 residues. The CDR3 DNA follows: TGCGCCAGCAGCCAAGTCCCGGGACTAGCGGGAACCAGCGAGCAGTACTTC. This gives the protein CASSQVPGLAGTSEQYF.

The chain uses TRBV6-5 and TRBJ1-5; D is uncertain. Germline loops: CDR1 MNHEY, CDR2 SVGAGI. The CDR3 has 15 residues. With 4 bases removed from V and 0 bases from J, the gap between germline ends came to 10 bases. The CDR3: CASSSLSISNQPQHF. CDR3 in DNA: TGTGCCAGCAGTTCGCTAAGTATTAGCAATCAGCCCCAGCATTTT.

CDR3 protein: CASSYSISSTIEEQFF. The CDR3 DNA reads TGTGCCAGCAGTTACTCGATTTCGTCTACTATCGAGGAGCAGTTCTTC. The rearrangement uses TRBV6-5 and TRBJ2-1, with no clear D. Germline V lookup: CDR1 MNHEY, CDR2 SVGAGI. V lost 0 bases to trimming and J lost 10 bases, with 19 bases between them. The CDR3 extends over 16 amino acids.

In this sample, this clone turned up once. The V call is TRBV19, the J call TRBJ2-2, with 7 nucleotides matching TRBD2. The CDR3 has 15 residues. V shed 7 bases, J shed 0 bases, and the junction held 5 bases outside the gene matches. Germline V gene data show CDR1 as LNHDA and CDR2 as SQIVND (reference sequence). The DNA of the CDR3 is TGTGCCAGTATGTTAGCGGGCACGAACACCGGGGAGCTGTTTTTT. As protein: CASMLAGTNTGELFF. The whole variable domain, remainder taken from reference TRBV19 and TRBJ2-2, is DGGITQSPKYLFRKEGQNVTLSCEQNLNHDAMYWYRQDPGQGLRLIYYSQIVNDFQKGDIAEGYSVSREKKESFPLTVTSAQKNPTAFYLCASMLAGTNTGELFFGEGSRLTVL.

The chain carries TRBV5-1 and TRBJ1-3; no clear D gene. With 1 base removed from V and 0 bases from J, the gap between germline ends came to 8 bases. This CDR3 is built from 15 residues. Per the germline V gene, CDR1 is SGHRS and CDR2 is YFSETQ. The CDR3, as DNA: TGCGCCAGCAGCTTGAGCGGGAACTCTGGAAACACCATATATTTT. Translating it yields CASSLSGNSGNTIYF.

This clone was counted only a few times. J is TRBJ1-4 and V is TRBV5-6; no firm D call. The germline CDR1 and CDR2 sequences are SGHDT and YYEEEE. Trimming took off 2 bases at V and 5 bases at J, with 4 bases between the two ends. The CDR3 covers 12 residues. CDR3 residues: CASSFGNEKLFF. The CDR3 DNA sequence: TGTGCCAGCAGCTTTGGAAATGAAAAACTGTTTTTT.

The chain employs TRBV7-9 and TRBJ2-1; D remains ambiguous. The CDR3 spans 11 residues. Per the germline V gene, CDR1 is SEHNR and CDR2 is FQNEAQ (reference sequence). Trimming left V 8 bases short and J 3 bases short, with 5 bases between. The CDR3: CASGIYNEQFF. Written as DNA, the CDR3 is TGTGCCAGCGGGATCTACAATGAGCAGTTCTTC.

Details on this clone: The same CDR3 is also encoded by other DNA sequences in this sample. This rearrangement joins TRBV5-1 to TRBJ1-1; D remains ambiguous. This CDR3 is 13 amino acids long. Per germline, CDR1 SGHRS and CDR2 YFSETQ. The V end lost 2 bases, the J end lost 1 base, and 6 bases lay between the germline ends. In DNA, the CDR3 is TGCGCCAGCAGCTTTGAGGGGAACACTGAAGCTTTCTTT. It translates to CASSFEGNTEAFF. Using reference TRBV5-1 and TRBJ1-1 for the parts outside the CDR3, the full variable domain is KAGVTQTPRYLIKTRGQQVTLSCSPISGHRSVSWYQQTPGQGLQFLFEYFSETQRNKGNFPGRFSGRQFSNSRSEMNVSTLELGDSALYLCASSFEGNTEAFFGQGTRLTVV.